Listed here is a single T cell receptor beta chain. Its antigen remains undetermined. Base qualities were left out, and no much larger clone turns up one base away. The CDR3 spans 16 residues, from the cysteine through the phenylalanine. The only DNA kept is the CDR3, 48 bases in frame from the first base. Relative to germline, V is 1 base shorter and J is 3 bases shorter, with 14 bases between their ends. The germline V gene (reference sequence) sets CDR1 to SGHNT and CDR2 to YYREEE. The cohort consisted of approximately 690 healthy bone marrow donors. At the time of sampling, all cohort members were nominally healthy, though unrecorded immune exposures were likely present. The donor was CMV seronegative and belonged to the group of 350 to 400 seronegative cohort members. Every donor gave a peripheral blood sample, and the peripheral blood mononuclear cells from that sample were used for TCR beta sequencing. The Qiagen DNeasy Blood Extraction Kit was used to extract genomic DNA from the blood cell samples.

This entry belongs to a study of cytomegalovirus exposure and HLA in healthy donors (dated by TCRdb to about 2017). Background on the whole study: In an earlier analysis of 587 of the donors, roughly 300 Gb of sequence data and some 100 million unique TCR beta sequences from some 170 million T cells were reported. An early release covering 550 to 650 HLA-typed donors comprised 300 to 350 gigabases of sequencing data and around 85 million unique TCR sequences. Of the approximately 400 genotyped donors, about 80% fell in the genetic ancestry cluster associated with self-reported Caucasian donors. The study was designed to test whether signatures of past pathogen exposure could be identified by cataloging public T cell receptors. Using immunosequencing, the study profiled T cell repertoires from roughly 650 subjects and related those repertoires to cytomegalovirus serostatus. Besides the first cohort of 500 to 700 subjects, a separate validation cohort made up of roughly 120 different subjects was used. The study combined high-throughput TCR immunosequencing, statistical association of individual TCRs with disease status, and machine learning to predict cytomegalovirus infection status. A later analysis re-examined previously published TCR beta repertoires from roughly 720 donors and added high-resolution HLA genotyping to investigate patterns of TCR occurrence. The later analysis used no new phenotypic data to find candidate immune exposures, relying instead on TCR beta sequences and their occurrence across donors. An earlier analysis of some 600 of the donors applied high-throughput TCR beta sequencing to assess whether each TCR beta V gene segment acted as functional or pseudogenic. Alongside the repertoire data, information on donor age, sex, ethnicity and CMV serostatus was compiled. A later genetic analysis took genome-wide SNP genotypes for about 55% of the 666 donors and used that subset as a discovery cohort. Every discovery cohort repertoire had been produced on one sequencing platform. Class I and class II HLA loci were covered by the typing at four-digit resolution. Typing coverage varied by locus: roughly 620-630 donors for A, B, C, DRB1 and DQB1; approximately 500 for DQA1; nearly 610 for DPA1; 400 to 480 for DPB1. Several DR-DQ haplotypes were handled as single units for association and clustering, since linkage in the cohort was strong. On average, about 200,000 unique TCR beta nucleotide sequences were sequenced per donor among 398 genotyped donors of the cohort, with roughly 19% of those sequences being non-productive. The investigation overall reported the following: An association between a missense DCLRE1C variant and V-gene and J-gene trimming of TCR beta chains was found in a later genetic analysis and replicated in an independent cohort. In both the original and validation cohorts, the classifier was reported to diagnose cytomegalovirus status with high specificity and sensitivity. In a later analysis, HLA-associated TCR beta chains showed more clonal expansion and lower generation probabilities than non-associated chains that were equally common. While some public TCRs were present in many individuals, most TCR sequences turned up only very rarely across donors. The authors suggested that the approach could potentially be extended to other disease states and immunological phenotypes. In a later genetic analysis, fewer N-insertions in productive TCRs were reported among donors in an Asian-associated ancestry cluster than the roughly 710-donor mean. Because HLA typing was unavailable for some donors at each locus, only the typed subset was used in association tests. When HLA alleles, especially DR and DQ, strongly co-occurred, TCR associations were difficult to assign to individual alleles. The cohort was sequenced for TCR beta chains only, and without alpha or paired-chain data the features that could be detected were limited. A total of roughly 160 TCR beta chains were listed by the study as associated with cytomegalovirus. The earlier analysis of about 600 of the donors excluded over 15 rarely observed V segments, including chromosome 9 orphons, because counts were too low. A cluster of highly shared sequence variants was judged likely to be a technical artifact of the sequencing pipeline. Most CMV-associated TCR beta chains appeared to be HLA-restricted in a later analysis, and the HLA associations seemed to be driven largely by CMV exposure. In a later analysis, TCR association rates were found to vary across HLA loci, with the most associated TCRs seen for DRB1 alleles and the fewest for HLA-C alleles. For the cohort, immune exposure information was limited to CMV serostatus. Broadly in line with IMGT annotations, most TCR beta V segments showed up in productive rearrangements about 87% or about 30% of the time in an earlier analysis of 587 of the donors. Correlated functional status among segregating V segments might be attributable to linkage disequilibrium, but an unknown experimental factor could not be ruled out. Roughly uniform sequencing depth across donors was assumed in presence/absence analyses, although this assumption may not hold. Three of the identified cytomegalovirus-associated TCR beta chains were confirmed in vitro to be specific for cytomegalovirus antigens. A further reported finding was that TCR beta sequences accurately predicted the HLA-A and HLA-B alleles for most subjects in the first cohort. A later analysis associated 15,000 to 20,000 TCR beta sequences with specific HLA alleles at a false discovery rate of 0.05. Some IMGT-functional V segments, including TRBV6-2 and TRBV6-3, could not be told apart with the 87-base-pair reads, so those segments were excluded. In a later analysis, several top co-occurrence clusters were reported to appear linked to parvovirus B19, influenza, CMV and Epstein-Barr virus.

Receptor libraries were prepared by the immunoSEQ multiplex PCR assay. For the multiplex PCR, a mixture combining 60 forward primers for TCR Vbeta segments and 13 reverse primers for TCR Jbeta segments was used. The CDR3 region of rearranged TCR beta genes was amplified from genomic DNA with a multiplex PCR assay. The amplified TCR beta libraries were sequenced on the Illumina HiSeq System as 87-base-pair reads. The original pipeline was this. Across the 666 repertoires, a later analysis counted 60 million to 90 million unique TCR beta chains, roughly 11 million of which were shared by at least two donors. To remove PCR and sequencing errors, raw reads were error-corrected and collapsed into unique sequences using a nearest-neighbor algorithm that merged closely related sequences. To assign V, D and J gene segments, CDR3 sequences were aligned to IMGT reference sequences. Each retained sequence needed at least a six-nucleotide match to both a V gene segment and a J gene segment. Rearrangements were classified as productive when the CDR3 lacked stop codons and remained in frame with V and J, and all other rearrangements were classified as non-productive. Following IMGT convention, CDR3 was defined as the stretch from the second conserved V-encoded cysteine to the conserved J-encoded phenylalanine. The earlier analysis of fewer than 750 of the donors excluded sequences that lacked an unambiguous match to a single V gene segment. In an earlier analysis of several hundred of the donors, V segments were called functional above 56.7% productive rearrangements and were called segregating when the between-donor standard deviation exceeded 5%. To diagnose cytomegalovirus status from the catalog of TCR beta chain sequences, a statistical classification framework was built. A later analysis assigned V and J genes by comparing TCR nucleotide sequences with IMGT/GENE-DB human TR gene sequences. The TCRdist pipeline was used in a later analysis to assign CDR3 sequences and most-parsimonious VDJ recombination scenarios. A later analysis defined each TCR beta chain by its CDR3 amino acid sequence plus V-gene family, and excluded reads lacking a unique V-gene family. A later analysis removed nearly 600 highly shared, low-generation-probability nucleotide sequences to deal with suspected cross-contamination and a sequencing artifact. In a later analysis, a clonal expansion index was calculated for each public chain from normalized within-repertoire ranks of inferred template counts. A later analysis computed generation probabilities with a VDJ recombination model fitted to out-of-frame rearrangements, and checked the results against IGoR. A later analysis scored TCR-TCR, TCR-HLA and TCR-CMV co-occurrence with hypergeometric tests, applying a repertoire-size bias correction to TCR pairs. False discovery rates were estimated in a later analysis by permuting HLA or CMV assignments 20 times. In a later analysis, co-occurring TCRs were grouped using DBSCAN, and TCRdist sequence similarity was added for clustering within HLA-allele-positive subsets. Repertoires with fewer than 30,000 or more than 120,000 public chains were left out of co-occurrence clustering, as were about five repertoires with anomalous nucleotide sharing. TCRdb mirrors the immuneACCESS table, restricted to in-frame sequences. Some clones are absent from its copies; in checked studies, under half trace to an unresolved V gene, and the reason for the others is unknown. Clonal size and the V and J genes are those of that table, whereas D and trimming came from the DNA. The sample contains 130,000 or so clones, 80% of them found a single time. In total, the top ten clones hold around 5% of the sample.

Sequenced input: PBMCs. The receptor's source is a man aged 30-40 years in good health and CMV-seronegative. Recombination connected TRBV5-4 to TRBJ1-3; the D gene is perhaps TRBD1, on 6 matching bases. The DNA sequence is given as TGTGCCAGCAGCTTGAGGGGGGGCTTAGATGGAAACACCATATATTTT. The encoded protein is CASSLRGGLDGNTIYF.